What follows are 5 T cell receptor beta chains derived from one specimen sequenced in a study of preoperative IRX-2 immunotherapy in early breast cancer. This sample's treatment: preoperative locoregional IRX-2 cytokine immunotherapy. Repertoires were generated with immunoSEQ multiplex PCR, while TCRdb's copy carries only in-frame clones and drops some. The sample lists roughly 24,000 clones; roughly 96% were seen once. The specimen comprised tumor tissue, sampled after IRX-2 immunotherapy. These receptors originate from a human donor with breast cancer.

The genes are TRBV6-1 and TRBJ1-6; maybe TRBD1 (6 bases). The CDR3 length is 14 residues. V lost 6 bases and J lost 3, with 9 bases in between. CDR1 is MNHNS and CDR2 is SASEGT in the germline V gene. This CDR3 reads CASRQGHYNSPLHF. In DNA form, the CDR3 reads TGTGCCAGCAGACAGGGCCACTATAATTCACCCCTCCACTTT.

The V gene is TRBV4-3, the J gene TRBJ1-2; D may be TRBD1 (5 bases). With 0 bases removed from V and 2 bases from J, the gap between germline ends came to 10 bases. The CDR3 has 15 amino acids. The germline CDR1 and CDR2 sequences are LGHNA and YSLEER. The CDR3 protein is CASSQDAGRNYGYTF. The CDR3, as DNA: TGCGCCAGCAGCCAAGACGCGGGGCGCAACTATGGCTACACCTTC.

The V call is TRBV5-1, the J call TRBJ1-4; 8 positions agree with TRBD1. Trimming at V came to 1 base and at J to 8 bases, leaving 10 bases not matched to a gene. Germline CDR1 and CDR2: SGHRS and YFSETQ. CDR3 length: 16 residues. The CDR3 sequence: CASSLNGQGGGEKLFF. The DNA for the CDR3 is TGCGCCAGCAGCTTGAATGGACAGGGTGGAGGGGAAAAACTGTTTTTT.

Of note for this clone: Distinct nucleotide sequences in the sample also encode this CDR3. The CDR3 DNA reads as TGTGCCAGCAGCGTAGGCAGCTCTGGAAACACCATATATTTT. This gives the protein CASSVGSSGNTIYF. The chain joins TRBV9 to TRBJ1-3; D gene ambiguous. Germline V gene sequence: CDR1 SGDLS, CDR2 YYNGEE. V was cut by 0 bases and J by 0 bases, with 4 bases left in between. There are 14 residues in the CDR3.

The J gene is TRBJ1-5, the V gene TRBV23-1; D ambiguous. TRBV23-1 is recorded as an ORF, its role being uncertain. The CDR3 runs 14 residues. V lost 4 bases to trimming and J lost 7 bases, with 14 bases between them. For the CDR3, the DNA is TGCGCCAGCAGTCGGGCTCCCTCAGCCCAGCCCCAGCATTTT. This translates into CASSRAPSAQPQHF.